One and the same sample provided the 8 T cell receptor beta chains below, sequenced in a study of monozygotic twins with inflammatory bowel disease. No DNA is given; TCRdb re-called the 5' RACE reads and lists each CDR3 protein once. Reported are some 190,000 distinct CDR3 sequences; the ten largest clones contain approximately 7.7%. The sequenced sample was blood. Receptor source: a human donor with ulcerative colitis or Crohn's disease, or a healthy co-twin of an affected twin (not recorded which).

This CDR3 is CASSSTGGVTEAFF. This chain joins TRBV5-1 and TRBJ1-1; TCRdb lists TRBD1, though no DNA is available to test this call. The CDR3 has 14 residues. Germline CDR1 and CDR2: SGHRS and YFSETQ.

The gene calls are TRBV10-3 and TRBJ2-3; the TRBD1 assignment by TCRdb is unverifiable without DNA. The germline V gene encodes CDR1 ENHRY and CDR2 SYGVKD. The CDR3 totals 15 residues. The CDR3 sequence: CAISEPGTVADTQYF.

The chain has TRBV19 and TRBJ1-1; TCRdb returns TRBD1, unconfirmable since there is no DNA. The germline gives CDR1 LNHDA, CDR2 SQIVND (reference sequence). The CDR3 runs 13 residues. CDR3 amino acids: CATADRLNTEAFF.

The chain employs TRBV11-2 and TRBJ2-3; the D gene TCRdb calls, TRBD2, cannot be checked with no DNA. CDR1 is SGHAT and CDR2 is FQNNGV in the germline V gene. The CDR3 is 17 residues long. The CDR3 region is CASLSSVASGRSDTQYF.

The chain carries TRBV20-1 and TRBJ2-7. CDR1 and CDR2 from the germline V gene are DFQATT and SNEGSKA (reference sequence). CDR3 size: 15 residues. The CDR3 spells CSAREGLVRAYEQYF.

This chain joins TRBV4-1 and TRBJ2-3; the TCRdb call, TRBD2, lacks DNA for checking. Per germline, CDR1 MGHRA and CDR2 YSYEKL. This CDR3 has 23 residues. The CDR3 reads CASSQDQFPVTSRIPPSTDTQYF.

The chain joins TRBV7-2 to TRBJ1-1. The CDR3 sequence is 14 residues long. Looked up from germline, CDR1 is SGHTA and CDR2 is FQGNSA. The CDR3 here is CASSLQGSNTEAFF.

The chain recombines TRBV28 with TRBJ2-5. Germline CDR1 reads MDHEN; CDR2 reads SYDVKM. The CDR3 is 14 residues long. The CDR3 reads CASSFSTVQETQYF.